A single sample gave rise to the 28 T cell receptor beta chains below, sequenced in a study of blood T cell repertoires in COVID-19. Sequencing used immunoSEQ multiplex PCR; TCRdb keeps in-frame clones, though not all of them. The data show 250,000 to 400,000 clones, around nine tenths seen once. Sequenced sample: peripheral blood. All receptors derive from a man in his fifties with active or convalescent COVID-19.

CDR3 in amino acids: CASSLGQGAHYGYTF. In DNA form, the CDR3 reads TGCGCCAGCAGCTTGGGTCAGGGTGCACACTATGGCTACACCTTC. The chain recombines TRBV5-1 with TRBJ1-2, with D maybe TRBD1 (5 bases). The CDR3 sequence is 15 residues long. The V end was cut by 0 bases, the J end by 3 bases, with 12 bases between. Germline V CDR1 and CDR2: SGHRS, YFSETQ.

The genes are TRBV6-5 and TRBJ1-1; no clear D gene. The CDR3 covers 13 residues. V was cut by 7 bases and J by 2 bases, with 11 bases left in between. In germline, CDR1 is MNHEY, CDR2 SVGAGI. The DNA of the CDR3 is TGTGCCAGCACTCCTGAGGCTAACACTGAAGCTTTCTTT. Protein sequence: CASTPEANTEAFF.

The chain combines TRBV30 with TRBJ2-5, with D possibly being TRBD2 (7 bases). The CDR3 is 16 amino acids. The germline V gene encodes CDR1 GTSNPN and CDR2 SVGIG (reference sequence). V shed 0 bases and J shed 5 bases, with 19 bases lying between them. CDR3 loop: CAWSVRIGGARETQYF. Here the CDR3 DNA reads TGTGCCTGGAGTGTACGAATAGGGGGGGCTCGGGAGACCCAGTACTTC.

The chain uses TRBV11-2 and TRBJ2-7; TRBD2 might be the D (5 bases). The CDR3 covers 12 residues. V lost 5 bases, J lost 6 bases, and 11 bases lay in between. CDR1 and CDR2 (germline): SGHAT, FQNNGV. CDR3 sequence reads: CASSPRGGEQYF. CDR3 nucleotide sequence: TGTGCCAGCAGCCCCCGAGGAGGCGAGCAGTACTTC.

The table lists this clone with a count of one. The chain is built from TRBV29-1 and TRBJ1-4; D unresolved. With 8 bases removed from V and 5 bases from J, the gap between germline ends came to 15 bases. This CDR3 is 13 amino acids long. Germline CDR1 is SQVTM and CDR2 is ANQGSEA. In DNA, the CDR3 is TGCAGCTCTCAACAGCATAAAAATGAAAAACTGTTTTTT. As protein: CSSQQHKNEKLFF. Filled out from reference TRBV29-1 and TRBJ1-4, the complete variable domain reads SAVISQKPSRDICQRGTSLTIQCQVDSQVTMMFWYRQQPGQSLTLIATANQGSEATYESGFVIDKFPISRPNLTFSTLTVSNMSPEDSSIYLCSSQQHKNEKLFFGSGTQLSVL.

The DNA for the CDR3 is TGTGCCAGCAGTTTGAAGGAGTATTCACCCCTCCACTTT. Protein sequence: CASSLKEYSPLHF. This chain connects TRBV12-3 or TRBV12-4 to TRBJ1-6; D unresolved. The V end was cut by 3 bases, the J end by 8 bases, with 8 bases between. This CDR3 has 13 residues.

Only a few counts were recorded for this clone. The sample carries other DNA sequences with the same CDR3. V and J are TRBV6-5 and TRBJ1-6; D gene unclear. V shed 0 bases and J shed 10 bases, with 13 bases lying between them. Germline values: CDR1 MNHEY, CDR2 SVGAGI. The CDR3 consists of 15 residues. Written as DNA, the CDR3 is TGTGCCAGCAGTTACTCGACGGCGGTTTGGTCACCCCTCCACTTT. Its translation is CASSYSTAVWSPLHF.

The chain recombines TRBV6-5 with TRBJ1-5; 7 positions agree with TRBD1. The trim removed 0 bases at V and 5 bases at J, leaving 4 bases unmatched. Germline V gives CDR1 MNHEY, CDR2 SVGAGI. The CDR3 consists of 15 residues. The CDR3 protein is CASSYSYRGDQPQHF. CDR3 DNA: TGTGCCAGCAGTTACTCCTACAGGGGAGATCAGCCCCAGCATTTT.

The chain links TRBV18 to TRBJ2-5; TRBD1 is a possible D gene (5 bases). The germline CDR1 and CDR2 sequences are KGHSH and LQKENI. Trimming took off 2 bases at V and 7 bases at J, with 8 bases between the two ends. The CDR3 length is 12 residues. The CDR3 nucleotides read TGTGCCAGCTCACCAAGTCAGGGGACCCAGTACTTC. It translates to CASSPSQGTQYF.

In DNA, the CDR3 is TGCGCCAGCAGCTACGCTAGCTCCTATAATTCACCCCTCCACTTT. Its protein product is CASSYASSYNSPLHF. The chain joins TRBV5-1 to TRBJ1-6; D ambiguous. Per the germline V gene, CDR1 is SGHRS and CDR2 is YFSETQ. CDR3 length equals 15 residues. Trimming pared 3 bases from V and 0 bases from J, leaving 7 bases between.

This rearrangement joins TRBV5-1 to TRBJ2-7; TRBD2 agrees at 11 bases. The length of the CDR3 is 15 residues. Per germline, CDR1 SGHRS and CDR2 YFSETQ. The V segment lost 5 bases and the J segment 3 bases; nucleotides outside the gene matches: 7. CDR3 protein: CASRWLAGGHYEQYF. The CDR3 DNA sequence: TGCGCCAGCAGGTGGCTAGCGGGAGGCCACTACGAGCAGTACTTC. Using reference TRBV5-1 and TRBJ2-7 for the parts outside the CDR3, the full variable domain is KAGVTQTPRYLIKTRGQQVTLSCSPISGHRSVSWYQQTPGQGLQFLFEYFSETQRNKGNFPGRFSGRQFSNSRSEMNVSTLELGDSALYLCASRWLAGGHYEQYFGPGTRLTVT.

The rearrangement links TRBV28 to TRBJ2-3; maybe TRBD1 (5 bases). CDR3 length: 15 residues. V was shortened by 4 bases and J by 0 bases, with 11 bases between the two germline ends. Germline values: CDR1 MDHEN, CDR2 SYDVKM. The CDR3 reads CASSWGGTSTDTQYF. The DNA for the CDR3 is TGTGCCAGCAGTTGGGGCGGCACTAGCACAGATACGCAGTATTTT.

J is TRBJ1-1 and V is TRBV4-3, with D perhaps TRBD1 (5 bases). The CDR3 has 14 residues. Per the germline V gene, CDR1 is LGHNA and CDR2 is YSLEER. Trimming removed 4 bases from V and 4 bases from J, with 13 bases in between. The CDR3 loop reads CASSRTMGRTEAFF. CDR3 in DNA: TGCGCCAGCAGCCGAACTATGGGGCGCACTGAAGCTTTCTTT.

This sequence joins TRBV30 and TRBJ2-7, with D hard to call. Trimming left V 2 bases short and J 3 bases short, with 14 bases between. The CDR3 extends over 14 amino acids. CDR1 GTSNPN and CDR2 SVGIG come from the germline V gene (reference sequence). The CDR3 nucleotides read TGTGCCTGGAGTTCGCCTCGCAGTAACTACGAGCAGTACTTC. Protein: CAWSSPRSNYEQYF.

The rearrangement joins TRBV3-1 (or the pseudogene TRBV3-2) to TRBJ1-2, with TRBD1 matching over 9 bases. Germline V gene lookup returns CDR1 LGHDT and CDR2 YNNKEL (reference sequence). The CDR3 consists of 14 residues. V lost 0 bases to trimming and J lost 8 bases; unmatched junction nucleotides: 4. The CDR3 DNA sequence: TGTGCCAGCAGCCAAGAGGACAGGGGCAGCGGCTACACCTTC. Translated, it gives CASSQEDRGSGYTF.

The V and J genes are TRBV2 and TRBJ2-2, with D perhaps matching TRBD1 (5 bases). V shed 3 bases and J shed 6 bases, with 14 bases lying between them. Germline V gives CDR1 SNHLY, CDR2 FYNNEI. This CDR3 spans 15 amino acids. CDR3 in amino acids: CASSDAGWGSGELFF. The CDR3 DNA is TGTGCCAGCAGTGACGCAGGGTGGGGCTCCGGGGAGCTGTTTTTT.

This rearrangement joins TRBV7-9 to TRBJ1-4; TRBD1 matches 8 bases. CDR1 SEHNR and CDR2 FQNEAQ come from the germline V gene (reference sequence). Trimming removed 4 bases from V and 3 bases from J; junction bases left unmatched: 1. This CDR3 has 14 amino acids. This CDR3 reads CASSWDRPNEKLFF. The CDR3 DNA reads TGTGCCAGCAGCTGGGACAGGCCTAATGAAAAACTGTTTTTT.

The CDR3 DNA sequence: TGTGCCAGCGCGCTAGCGGGGGCCCAAGAGACCCAGTACTTC. It yields the protein CASALAGAQETQYF. The chain uses TRBV2 and TRBJ2-5; 10 bases match TRBD2. CDR3 length equals 14 residues. V dropped 8 bases and J dropped 1; count of bases not matched to a gene: 4. Per germline, CDR1 SNHLY and CDR2 FYNNEI.

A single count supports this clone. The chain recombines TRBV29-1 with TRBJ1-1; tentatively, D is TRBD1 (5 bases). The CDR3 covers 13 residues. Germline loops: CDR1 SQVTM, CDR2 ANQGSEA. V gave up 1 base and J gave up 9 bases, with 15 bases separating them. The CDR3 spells CSVEVFEGEKAFF. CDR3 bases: TGCAGCGTTGAAGTGTTCGAAGGGGAAAAAGCTTTCTTT.

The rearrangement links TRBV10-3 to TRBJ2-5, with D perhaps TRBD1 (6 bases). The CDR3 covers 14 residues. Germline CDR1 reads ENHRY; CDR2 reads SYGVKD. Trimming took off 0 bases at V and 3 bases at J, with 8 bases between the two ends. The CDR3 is CAISESQGEETQYF. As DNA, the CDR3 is TGTGCCATCAGTGAGTCACAGGGTGAAGAGACCCAGTACTTC.

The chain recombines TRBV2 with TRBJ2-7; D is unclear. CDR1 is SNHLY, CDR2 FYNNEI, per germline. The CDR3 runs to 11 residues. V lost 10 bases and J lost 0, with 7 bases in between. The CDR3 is CATSFSYEQYF. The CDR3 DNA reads TGTGCCACCTCTTTCTCCTACGAGCAGTACTTC.

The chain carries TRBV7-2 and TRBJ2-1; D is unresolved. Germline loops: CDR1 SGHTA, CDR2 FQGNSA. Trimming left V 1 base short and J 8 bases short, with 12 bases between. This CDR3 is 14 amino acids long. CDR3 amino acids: CASSLGPHEDEQFF. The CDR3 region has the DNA TGTGCCAGCAGCTTAGGACCCCACGAGGATGAGCAGTTCTTC.

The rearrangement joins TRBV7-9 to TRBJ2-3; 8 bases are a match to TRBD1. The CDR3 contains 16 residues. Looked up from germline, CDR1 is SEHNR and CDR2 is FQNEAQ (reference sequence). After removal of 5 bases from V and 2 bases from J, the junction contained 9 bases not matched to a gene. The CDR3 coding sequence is TGTGCCAGCAGCCAGGGCCGGGACAGGTTCACAGATACGCAGTATTTT. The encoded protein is CASSQGRDRFTDTQYF.

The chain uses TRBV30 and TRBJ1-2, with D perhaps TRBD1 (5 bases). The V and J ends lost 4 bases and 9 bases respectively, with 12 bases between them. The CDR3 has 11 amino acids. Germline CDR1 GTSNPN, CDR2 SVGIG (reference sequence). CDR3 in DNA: TGTGCCTGGATGCTAGGGGCCAGCTACACCTTC. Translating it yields CAWMLGASYTF.

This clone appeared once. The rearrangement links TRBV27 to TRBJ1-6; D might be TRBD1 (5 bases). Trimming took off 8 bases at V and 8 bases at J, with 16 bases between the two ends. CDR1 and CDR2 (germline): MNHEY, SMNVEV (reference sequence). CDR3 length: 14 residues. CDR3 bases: TGTGCCAGCTCCCTTTTCGGGGGGGATTCACCCCTCCACTTT. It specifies CASSLFGGDSPLHF.

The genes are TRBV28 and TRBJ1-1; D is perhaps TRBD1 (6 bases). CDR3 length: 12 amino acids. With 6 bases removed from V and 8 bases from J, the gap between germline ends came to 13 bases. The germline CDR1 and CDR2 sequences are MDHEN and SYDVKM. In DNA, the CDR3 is TGTGCCAGCAGGGGGAACAGGGAAGAAGCTTTCTTT. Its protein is CASRGNREEAFF.

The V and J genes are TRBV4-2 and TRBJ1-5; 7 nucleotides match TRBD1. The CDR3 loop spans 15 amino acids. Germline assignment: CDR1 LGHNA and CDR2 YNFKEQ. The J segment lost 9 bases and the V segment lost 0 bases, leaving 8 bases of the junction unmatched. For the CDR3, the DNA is TGTGCCAGCAGCCAAGAAAGGGACAGCCAGAGGCCCCAGCATTTT. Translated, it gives CASSQERDSQRPQHF.

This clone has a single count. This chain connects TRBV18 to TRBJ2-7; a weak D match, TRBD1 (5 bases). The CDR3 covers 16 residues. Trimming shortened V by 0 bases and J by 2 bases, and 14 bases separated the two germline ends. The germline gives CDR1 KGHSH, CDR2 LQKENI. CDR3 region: CASSPPAGDRAYEQYF. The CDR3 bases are TGTGCCAGCTCACCACCAGCCGGAGACAGAGCCTACGAGCAGTACTTC.